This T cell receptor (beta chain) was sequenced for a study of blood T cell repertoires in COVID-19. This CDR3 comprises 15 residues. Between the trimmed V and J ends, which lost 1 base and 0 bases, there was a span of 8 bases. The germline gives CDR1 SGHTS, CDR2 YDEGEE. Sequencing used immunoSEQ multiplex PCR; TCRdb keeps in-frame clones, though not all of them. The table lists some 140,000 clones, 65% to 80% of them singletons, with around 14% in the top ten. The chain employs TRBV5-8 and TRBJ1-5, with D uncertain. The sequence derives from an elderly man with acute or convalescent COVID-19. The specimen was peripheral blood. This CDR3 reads CASSLWENSNQPQHF. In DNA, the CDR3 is TGTGCCAGCAGCTTGTGGGAGAATAGCAATCAGCCCCAGCATTTT.